This T cell receptor (beta chain) appears in the sequencing data of a study of blood T cell repertoires in COVID-19. Looking at the study overall: Samples taken during acute and convalescent COVID-19 were collected in the United States, Italy and Spain. Sources were T cells, B-cell-depleted T cells, or PBMCs; the material itself was cDNA or gDNA.

In this sample, this clone turned up once. V shed 4 bases, J shed 7 bases, and the junction held 4 bases outside the gene matches. Looked up from germline, CDR1 is SGHTA and CDR2 is FQGTGA. CDR3 length: 15 amino acids. Original processing notes: Amplification with reference gene primers provided the estimates of nucleated cell counts. TCRdb's copy holds only in-frame clones and misses some; the assay was immunoSEQ multiplex PCR. D and trimming were read from the DNA, whereas the V and J calls and clone size are those reported in that table. The sample records 70,000 to 95,000 clones, approximately 90% being singletons. Seattle patients were enrolled while actively infected and followed longitudinally.

The material sequenced was peripheral blood. The genes are TRBV7-3 and TRBJ2-1; 13 bases fit TRBD2. This receptor was obtained from a man in his forties or fifties with COVID-19, enrolled during active disease. CDR3 sequence: CASSSGTSGKNEQFF. DNA of the CDR3: TGTGCCAGCAGCTCCGGGACTAGCGGGAAAAATGAGCAGTTCTTC. The full variable domain, with the rest looked up from reference TRBV7-3 and TRBJ2-1, is GAGVSQTPSNKVTEKGKYVELRCDPISGHTALYWYRQSLGQGPEFLIYFQGTGAADDSGLPNDRFFAVRPEGSVSTLKIQRTERGDSAVYLCASSSGTSGKNEQFFGPGTRLTVL.